The entry that follows covers one T cell receptor beta chain sequence. Original methodology: Amplification of reference gene primers provided the estimated nucleated cell counts. Data came from immunoSEQ multiplex PCR; TCRdb stores just in-frame clones and leaves some out. The DNA gave D and trimming, while V, J and clone size come from that table. In the table there are over 15,000 clones, around 87% of which are singletons. This CDR3 has 14 amino acids. Germline CDR1 and CDR2: SGDLS and YYNGEE. The junction had 4 bases not matched to a gene; V was cut back by 2 bases and J by 8 bases. The data derive from a study of blood T cell repertoires in COVID-19. Study at large: Acute and convalescent COVID-19 samples came from the United States, Italy and Spain. Sources were T cells, B-cell-depleted T cells, or PBMCs; the material itself was cDNA or gDNA.

Sample: peripheral blood. The sequence was collected from a man in his 70s with acute or convalescent COVID-19. V gene TRBV9 combines with J gene TRBJ1-4, with 9 bases aligning to TRBD1. DNA for the CDR3: TGTGCCAGCAGCGTGGGGACAGGGACGGAAAAACTGTTTTTT. Its translation is CASSVGTGTEKLFF.